The T cell receptor (beta chain) described here comes from a study of graft-versus-host responses after intestinal transplantation. V gave up 3 bases and J gave up 9 bases, with 15 bases separating them. The germline CDR1 and CDR2 sequences are PRHDT and FYEKMQ (reference sequence). The CDR3 contains 14 residues. Here immunoSEQ multiplex PCR was the method, and the copy in TCRdb shows in-frame clones only, minus some. The table has some 120,000 clones, approximately 94% seen once. On this clone itself: Its antigen is as yet unknown.

Here the sequenced sample was unstimulated CD4+ T cells sorted from spleen or lymph node cells, taken before transplant. The chain couples TRBV13 to TRBJ1-3; D is ambiguous. The sequence was obtained from a human donor who was the organ donor for an intestinal transplant. CDR3 amino acids: CASSFRLPGSTIYF. For the CDR3, the DNA is TGTGCCAGCAGCTTCCGACTCCCCGGCAGCACCATATATTTT.